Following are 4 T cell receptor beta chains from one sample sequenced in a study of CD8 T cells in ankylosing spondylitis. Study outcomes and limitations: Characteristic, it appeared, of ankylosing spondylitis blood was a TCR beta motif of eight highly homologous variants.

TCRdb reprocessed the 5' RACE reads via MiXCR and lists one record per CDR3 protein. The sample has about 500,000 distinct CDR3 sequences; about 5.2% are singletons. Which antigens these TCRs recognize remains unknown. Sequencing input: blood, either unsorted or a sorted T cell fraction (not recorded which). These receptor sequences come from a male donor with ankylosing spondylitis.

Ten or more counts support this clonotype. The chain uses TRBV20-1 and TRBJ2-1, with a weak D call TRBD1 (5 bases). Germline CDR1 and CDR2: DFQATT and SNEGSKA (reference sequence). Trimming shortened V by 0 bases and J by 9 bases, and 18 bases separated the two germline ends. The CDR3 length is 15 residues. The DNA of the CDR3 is TGCAGTGCTAGAGATTTTAGGGCCCGGACAATTGAGCAGTTCTTC. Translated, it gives CSARDFRARTIEQFF.

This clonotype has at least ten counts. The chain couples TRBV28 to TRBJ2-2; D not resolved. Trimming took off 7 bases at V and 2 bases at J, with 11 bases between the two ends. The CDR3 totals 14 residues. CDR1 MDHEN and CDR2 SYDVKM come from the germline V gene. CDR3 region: CASNRPINTGELFF. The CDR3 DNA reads TGTGCCAGCAATAGACCGATAAACACCGGGGAGCTGTTTTTT.

In DNA, the CDR3 is TGCAGTGCCGCCGGGACAGGGTCCTACAATGAGCAGTTCTTC. Amino acid sequence: CSAAGTGSYNEQFF. This rearrangement joins TRBV20-1 to TRBJ2-1; TRBD1 matches at 9 bases. This CDR3 region has 14 residues. The J segment lost 1 base and the V segment lost 6 bases, leaving 4 bases of the junction unmatched. The germline CDR1 and CDR2 sequences are DFQATT and SNEGSKA (reference sequence).

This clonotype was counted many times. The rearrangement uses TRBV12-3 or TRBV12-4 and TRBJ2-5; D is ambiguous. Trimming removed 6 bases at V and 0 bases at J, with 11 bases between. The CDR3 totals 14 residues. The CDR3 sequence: CASSPAHHQETQYF. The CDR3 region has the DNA TGTGCCAGCAGCCCCGCCCACCACCAAGAGACCCAGTACTTC.